These T cell receptor beta chains were read from a single sample in a study of cytomegalovirus exposure and HLA in healthy donors. Clones were sequenced by immunoSEQ multiplex PCR, and TCRdb holds only the in-frame ones, with some missing. The sample holds around 100,000 clones. The sample consisted of PBMCs. The receptor set was obtained from a young man in good health and CMV-seronegative. Both conserved end residues are part of each CDR3. The D gene is left open where the match is weak.

v_gene: TRBV28; d_gene: -; j_gene: TRBJ1-5; CDR3aa: CAAKIPGTTYSNQPQHF; CDR3nt: TGTGCCGCCAAAATACCCGGGACAACATACAGCAATCAGCCCCAGCATTTT
v_gene: TRBV9; d_gene: -; j_gene: TRBJ2-1; CDR3aa: CASSVGQELNEQFF; CDR3nt: TGTGCCAGCAGCGTAGGGCAGGAACTCAATGAGCAGTTCTTC
v_gene: TRBV7-9; d_gene: -; j_gene: TRBJ2-7; CDR3aa: CASSLVDFGEQYF; CDR3nt: TGTGCCAGCAGCTTAGTGGACTTTGGCGAGCAGTACTTC
v_gene: TRBV7-2; d_gene: TRBD2; j_gene: TRBJ2-3; CDR3aa: CASSLQPGTTFGDTQYF; CDR3nt: TGTGCCAGCAGCTTACAGCCCGGGACTACCTTCGGAGATACGCAGTATTTT
v_gene: TRBV18; d_gene: -; j_gene: TRBJ1-4; CDR3aa: CASSPQGGTNEKLFF; CDR3nt: TGTGCCAGCTCACCACAGGGAGGAACTAATGAAAAACTGTTTTTT
v_gene: TRBV7-2; d_gene: TRBD1; j_gene: TRBJ1-2; CDR3aa: CASSPKQGSNYGYTF; CDR3nt: TGTGCCAGCAGCCCAAAACAGGGGTCTAACTATGGCTACACCTTC
v_gene: TRBV7-3; d_gene: TRBD1; j_gene: TRBJ2-1; CDR3aa: CASSAGTGYNEQFF; CDR3nt: TGTGCCAGCAGCGCCGGGACAGGGTACAATGAGCAGTTCTTC
v_gene: TRBV19; d_gene: TRBD2; j_gene: TRBJ2-1; CDR3aa: CASQRLAGVNEQFF; CDR3nt: TGTGCCAGCCAACGACTAGCGGGGGTGAATGAGCAGTTCTTC
v_gene: TRBV9; d_gene: TRBD2; j_gene: TRBJ2-4; CDR3aa: CASSFTPVAGAPSIQYF; CDR3nt: TGTGCCAGCAGCTTTACTCCGGTAGCGGGGGCCCCAAGCATTCAGTACTTC
v_gene: TRBV6-6; d_gene: -; j_gene: TRBJ1-2; CDR3aa: CASRIIQGRLYGYTF; CDR3nt: TGTGCCAGCAGGATAATACAGGGACGACTCTATGGCTACACCTTC
v_gene: TRBV29-1; d_gene: -; j_gene: TRBJ2-1; CDR3aa: CSVDDRYNEQFF; CDR3nt: TGCAGCGTCGACGACAGATACAATGAGCAGTTCTTC
v_gene: TRBV11-2; d_gene: TRBD1; j_gene: TRBJ1-2; CDR3aa: CASSSAGTGYGYTF; CDR3nt: TGTGCCAGCAGCTCAGCCGGGACAGGCTATGGCTACACCTTC
v_gene: TRBV19; d_gene: TRBD1; j_gene: TRBJ1-1; CDR3aa: CASSIGDRGPSEAFF; CDR3nt: TGTGCCAGTAGTATCGGCGACAGGGGGCCGTCTGAAGCTTTCTTT
v_gene: TRBV19; d_gene: -; j_gene: TRBJ1-1; CDR3aa: CASIVNTEAFF; CDR3nt: TGTGCCAGTATAGTTAACACTGAAGCTTTCTTT
v_gene: TRBV7-6; d_gene: -; j_gene: TRBJ1-4; CDR3aa: CASSLYRPEKLFF; CDR3nt: TGTGCCAGCAGCTTATACAGGCCCGAAAAACTGTTTTTT
v_gene: TRBV5-1; d_gene: TRBD1; j_gene: TRBJ2-7; CDR3aa: CASRPAGTAYEQYF; CDR3nt: TGCGCCAGCAGGCCCGCCGGGACAGCCTACGAGCAGTACTTC
v_gene: TRBV29-1; d_gene: TRBD1; j_gene: TRBJ2-7; CDR3aa: CSVGDRLYEQYF; CDR3nt: TGCAGCGTTGGGGACAGACTGTACGAGCAGTACTTC